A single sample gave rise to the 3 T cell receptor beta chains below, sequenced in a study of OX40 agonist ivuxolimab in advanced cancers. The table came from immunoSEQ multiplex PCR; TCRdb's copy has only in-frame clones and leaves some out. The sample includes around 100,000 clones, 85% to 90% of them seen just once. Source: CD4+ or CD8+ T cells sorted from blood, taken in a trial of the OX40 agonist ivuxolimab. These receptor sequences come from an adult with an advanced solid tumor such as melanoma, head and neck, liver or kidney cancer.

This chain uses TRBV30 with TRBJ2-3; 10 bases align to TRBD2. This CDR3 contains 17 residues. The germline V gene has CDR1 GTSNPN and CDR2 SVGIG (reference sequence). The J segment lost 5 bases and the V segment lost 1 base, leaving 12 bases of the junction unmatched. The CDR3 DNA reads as TGTGCCTGGAGTGCGGGGAGCGGGGGGGACTACCAAGATACGCAGTATTTT. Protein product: CAWSAGSGGDYQDTQYF.

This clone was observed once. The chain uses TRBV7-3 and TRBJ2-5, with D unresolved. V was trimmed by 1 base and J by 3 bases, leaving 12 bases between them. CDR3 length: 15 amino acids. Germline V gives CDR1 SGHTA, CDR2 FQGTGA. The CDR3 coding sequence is TGTGCCAGCAGCTTAAATGGCAGGTTAGAAGAGACCCAGTACTTC. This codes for CASSLNGRLEETQYF.

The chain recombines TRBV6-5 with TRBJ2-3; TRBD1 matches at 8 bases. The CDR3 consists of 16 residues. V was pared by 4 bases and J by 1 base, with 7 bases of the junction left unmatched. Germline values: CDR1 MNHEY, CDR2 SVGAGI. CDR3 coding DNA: TGTGCCAGCAGTTTGGGACAGGCACCTCGCACAGATACGCAGTATTTT. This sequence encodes CASSLGQAPRTDTQYF.